Included here is one T cell receptor beta chain sequence, with context. The data were produced by immunoSEQ multiplex PCR, yet TCRdb's version contains in-frame clones alone and is incomplete. This listing includes about 27,000 clones. This sample stems from a study of T cells in women clearing cervical HPV infection. Dot-blot hybridization genotyped cervical HPV amplified with MY09/MY11 PCR. The source of this sequence is a woman between 18 and 70 years old with a cervical HPV16 infection that either progressed to CIN3+ or cleared (not recorded which). Material for sequencing was blood buffy coat.

The sequenced CDR3 bases are TGTGCCAGCAGTGAGGGACAGGCTATCTACGAG. Its protein product is CASSEGQAIYE. The full CDR3 sequence reads CASSEGQAIYEQYF. The V gene is TRBV6-1, the J gene TRBJ2-7, with 8 bases lining up with TRBD1. The DNA ends 3 residues before the CDR3 does, and the rest of the CDR3 is filled in from the germline J gene. Germline-derived CDR1 and CDR2 are MNHNS and SASEGT. This CDR3 is built from 14 residues. Trimming removed 3 bases from V and 3 bases from J; junction bases left unmatched: 4.